This is a list of T cell receptor beta chains from one sample in a study of T cell repertoires in cytomegalovirus infection. TCRdb reanalysed the reads using MiXCR and keeps one entry per CDR3 protein. Altogether 160,000 or so distinct CDR3 sequences are present, approximately 21% being singletons, with the ten largest covering roughly 25%. Their antigen targets remain unknown. Sequencing used CD8+ T cells from cultured PBMCs, obtained from culture after CMV antigen stimulation. The receptors were sampled from a human donor in good health (CMV status not recorded). Some clones in this sample may be carry-over from other donors' samples. CDR3s include the opening cysteine and the closing phenylalanine or tryptophan. The D gene is left open where the match is weak. Clone size is given for some rows only: seen once, a few or many times, or a class if the clone is expanded.

d_gene,abundance,v_gene,j_gene,CDR3nt,CDR3aa
NA,NA,TRBV4-3,TRBJ1-2,TGCGCCAGCAGCCCCGGGGAAGGAAACTATGGCTACACCTTC,CASSPGEGNYGYTF
NA,once,TRBV27,TRBJ1-1,TGTGCCAGCAGTTTATTTATGGCCCGGGACACTGAAGCTTTCTTT,CASSLFMARDTEAFF
NA,few,TRBV7-8,TRBJ1-5,TGTGCCAGCAGCCCCCGAGGACCCCGACAGAATAGCAATCAGCCCCAGCATTTT,CASSPRGPRQNSNQPQHF
NA,NA,TRBV3-1,TRBJ1-1,TGTGCCACCAAATCGGGCACTGAAGCTTTCTTT,CATKSGTEAFF
NA,NA,TRBV6-8,TRBJ2-1,TGTGCCACCCGCCGACCCGAACCCATATACAATGAGCAGTTCTTC,CATRRPEPIYNEQFF
NA,NA,TRBV7-9,TRBJ2-6,TGTGCCAGCAGCTCGGGGTGGCGGTCTCCTGGGGCCAACGTCCTGACTTTC,CASSSGWRSPGANVLTF
NA,NA,TRBV7-9,TRBJ1-2,TGTGCCAGCAGCTTAGATGGGGGTCAGTATGGCTACACCTTC,CASSLDGGQYGYTF
TRBD1,few,TRBV19,TRBJ2-7,TGTGCCAGTAGTGTCGCCAGGGGGAGCTACGAGCAGTACTTC,CASSVARGSYEQYF
NA,NA,TRBV2,TRBJ1-1,TGTGCCAGCAGTGGACAGAACACTGAAGCTTTCTTT,CASSGQNTEAFF
NA,NA,TRBV27,TRBJ2-7,TGTGCCAGCAGTTTAAGCCAGTTTTCCTCCTACGAGCAGTACTTC,CASSLSQFSSYEQYF
NA,few,TRBV10-2,TRBJ1-1,TGCGCCAGCAGTGAGTCTCAGGGACTGAACACTGAAGCTTTCTTT,CASSESQGLNTEAFF
NA,NA,TRBV7-6,TRBJ2-7,TGTGCCAGCAGCTTAGTTACCAGGCAGGACAGTGAGCAGTACTTC,CASSLVTRQDSEQYF
NA,NA,TRBV4-3,TRBJ2-1,TGCGCCAGCAGCCCCTGGACACGGGGCATAGGTGAGCAGTTCTTC,CASSPWTRGIGEQFF
TRBD1,NA,TRBV4-1,TRBJ1-1,TGCGCCAGCAGCCAAGGGGACAGGGATTACACTGAAGCTTTCTTT,CASSQGDRDYTEAFF
NA,NA,TRBV2,TRBJ2-7,TGTGCCAGCAGTGAAGGGGTCGAGCAGTACTTC,CASSEGVEQYF
TRBD1,NA,TRBV5-4,TRBJ2-2,TGTGCCAGCAGGGATCCGGGACAGACCACCGGGGAGCTGTTTTTT,CASRDPGQTTGELFF
NA,NA,TRBV7-2,TRBJ1-1,TGTGCCAGCAGCTTCGGAGGGGGACGAACTGAAGCTTTCTTT,CASSFGGGRTEAFF
NA,few,TRBV7-2,TRBJ2-3,TGTGCCAGCAGCTTTAGTCGAGATACGCAGTATTTT,CASSFSRDTQYF
TRBD1,NA,TRBV11-2,TRBJ1-5,TGTGCCAGCAGCCAACAGGGGGATTTCAATCAGCCCCAGCATTTT,CASSQQGDFNQPQHF
TRBD2,NA,TRBV6-5,TRBJ2-3,TGTGCCAGCAGTTACGCCGGGGAGGGAGATACGCAGTATTTT,CASSYAGEGDTQYF
TRBD2,NA,TRBV7-8,TRBJ2-7,TGTGCCAGCAGCCACCTGTCCGGGGGGGCCCACTCCTACGAGCAGTACTTC,CASSHLSGGAHSYEQYF
NA,NA,TRBV7-8,TRBJ2-1,TGTGCCAGCAGCTTTCCCGAAAGGCCCTACAATGAGCAGTTCTTC,CASSFPERPYNEQFF
TRBD1,NA,TRBV27,TRBJ1-2,TGTGCCAGCAGTTTATCGGCGGGACAGGGGGCGAGGATGGATGGCTACACCTTC,CASSLSAGQGARMDGYTF
NA,many,TRBV7-9,TRBJ1-1,TGTGCCAGCAGGGAGGGAGGCCTTTCGGCTGAAGCTTTCTTT,CASREGGLSAEAFF
NA,NA,TRBV12-3/TRBV12-4,TRBJ2-7,TGTGCCAGCAGCCACCTCCGGGACAACGAGCAGTACTTC,CASSHLRDNEQYF
TRBD1,NA,TRBV7-6,TRBJ1-2,TGCGCCAGCAGCTTAGATCGACAGGGTTCCCGTGGCTACACCTTC,CASSLDRQGSRGYTF
NA,few,TRBV19,TRBJ2-2,TGTGCCAGTAGTATAGGGTACACCGGGGAGCTGTTTTTT,CASSIGYTGELFF
TRBD2,medium-sized,TRBV7-2,TRBJ2-7,TGTGCCAGCAGCACCGCTAGCGGGGGGACCAGAGAGCAGTACTTC,CASSTASGGTREQYF
NA,few,TRBV5-6,TRBJ2-7,TGTGCCAGCAGCGCCAGGTTACCCGATCGAGAGCAGTACTTC,CASSARLPDREQYF
NA,NA,TRBV13,TRBJ2-1,TGTGCCAGCAGCTTACAGGCTTTTATAGGCAATGAGCAGTTCTTC,CASSLQAFIGNEQFF
TRBD1,few,TRBV7-8,TRBJ1-6,TGTGCCAGCAGCGAAGGGACAGGGGGACTCAATTCACCCCTCCACTTT,CASSEGTGGLNSPLHF
TRBD1,NA,TRBV15,TRBJ2-7,TGTGCCACCAGCAGAGAACTGCCGGGACAGGGGGCCTACGAGCAGTACTTC,CATSRELPGQGAYEQYF
TRBD2,NA,TRBV7-8,TRBJ2-3,TGTGCCAGCAGCCCCGGGACTAGCGGGGGGACAGATACGCAGTATTTT,CASSPGTSGGTDTQYF
NA,NA,TRBV4-3,TRBJ2-2,TGCGCCAGCAGCCCCTCTGAAGTCGGGGAGCTGTTTTTT,CASSPSEVGELFF
NA,few,TRBV29-1,TRBJ1-1,TGCAGCGTTGAAGATCTAGGGGTAACGGGGACTGAAGCTTTCTTT,CSVEDLGVTGTEAFF
TRBD1,few,TRBV7-8,TRBJ1-1,TGTGCCAGCAGCTTAGGCGGCAGGGGGGGCACTGAAGCTTTCTTT,CASSLGGRGGTEAFF
TRBD2,NA,TRBV5-5,TRBJ2-3,TGTGCCAGCAGCTCTGAACAAAGCGGGGCTGACACAGATACGCAGTATTTT,CASSSEQSGADTDTQYF
NA,few,TRBV12-5,TRBJ1-3,TGTGCTAGTGGTTTGGTACTGGGAGGGAAGCCAAACGAAAGCCGAAACACCATATATTTT,CASGLVLGGKPNESRNTIYF
NA,NA,TRBV6-2/TRBV6-3,TRBJ2-3,TGTGCCAGCAGTTCCTCGATTGGCCCAGATACGCAGTATTTT,CASSSSIGPDTQYF
TRBD2,few,TRBV7-2,TRBJ2-4,TGTGCCAGCAGCTCCCACCGCCAAGCGGGGCTCCGGGGCAAAAACATTCAGTACTTC,CASSSHRQAGLRGKNIQYF
NA,NA,TRBV12-3/TRBV12-4,TRBJ2-7,TGTGCCAGCAGTTTCAGGGTGGACGAGCAGTACTTC,CASSFRVDEQYF
NA,NA,TRBV7-8,TRBJ2-7,TGTGCCAGCAGCCTAGATTTCGGGTACGAGCAGTACTTC,CASSLDFGYEQYF
TRBD1,NA,TRBV12-3/TRBV12-4,TRBJ2-1,TGTGCCAGCAGTCTCTCCGGGACAGGGGGCTTTGAGCAGTTCTTC,CASSLSGTGGFEQFF
NA,NA,TRBV4-1,TRBJ1-1,TGCGCCAGCAGCCAAGATGTGTCAGGGAACACTGAAGCTTTCTTT,CASSQDVSGNTEAFF
TRBD1,NA,TRBV7-2,TRBJ1-6,TGTGCCAGCACCACCAACCCCAACAGGGGGAATTCACCCCTCCACTTT,CASTTNPNRGNSPLHF
NA,NA,TRBV6-5,TRBJ2-2,TGTGCCAGCAGTGGGGGATTGAACACCGGGGAGCTGTTTTTT,CASSGGLNTGELFF
NA,few,TRBV7-8,TRBJ1-1,TGTGCCAGCAGCTTAGGAGTGACAAGGGACACTGAAGCTTTCTTT,CASSLGVTRDTEAFF
TRBD1,many,TRBV4-3,TRBJ1-2,TGCGCCAGCAGCCAAGATAAGGGGGCATTCTATGGCTACACCTTC,CASSQDKGAFYGYTF
NA,few,TRBV7-9,TRBJ1-1,TGTGCCAGCAGCATAGCGGGTTATGACGTGAACACTGAAGCTTTCTTT,CASSIAGYDVNTEAFF
NA,few,TRBV4-1,TRBJ2-2,TGCGCCAGCAGCCAAATCAGGGCCACCGGGGAGCTGTTTTTT,CASSQIRATGELFF
NA,few,TRBV4-1,TRBJ2-2,TGCGCCAGCAGCCCATTGGGGAACTCGAACACCGGGGAGCTGTTTTTT,CASSPLGNSNTGELFF
NA,NA,TRBV7-2,TRBJ1-1,TGTGCCAGCAGCAAAAAAGGGGGGTCCGCTTTCTTT,CASSKKGGSAFF
NA,few,TRBV4-1,TRBJ2-1,TGCGCCAGCAGCCATGAGGGGGTCTCCTACAATGAGCAGTTCTTC,CASSHEGVSYNEQFF
NA,few,TRBV4-1,TRBJ2-7,TGCGCCAGCAGCCCTACTCATCTGGGGGATGGTACCGAGCAGTACTTC,CASSPTHLGDGTEQYF
NA,few,TRBV3-1,TRBJ1-1,TGTGCCAGCAGCCAAGAAATAGGGCTTAACACTGAAGCTTTCTTT,CASSQEIGLNTEAFF
TRBD2,few,TRBV2,TRBJ2-1,TGTGCCAGCACTGAGGGGGGCGGGGGGCCACCCTACAATGAGCAGTTCTTC,CASTEGGGGPPYNEQFF
NA,few,TRBV6-6,TRBJ2-7,TGTGCCAGCAGCGCAAGTTCGGGAGTGACGTCCTACGAGCAGTACTTC,CASSASSGVTSYEQYF